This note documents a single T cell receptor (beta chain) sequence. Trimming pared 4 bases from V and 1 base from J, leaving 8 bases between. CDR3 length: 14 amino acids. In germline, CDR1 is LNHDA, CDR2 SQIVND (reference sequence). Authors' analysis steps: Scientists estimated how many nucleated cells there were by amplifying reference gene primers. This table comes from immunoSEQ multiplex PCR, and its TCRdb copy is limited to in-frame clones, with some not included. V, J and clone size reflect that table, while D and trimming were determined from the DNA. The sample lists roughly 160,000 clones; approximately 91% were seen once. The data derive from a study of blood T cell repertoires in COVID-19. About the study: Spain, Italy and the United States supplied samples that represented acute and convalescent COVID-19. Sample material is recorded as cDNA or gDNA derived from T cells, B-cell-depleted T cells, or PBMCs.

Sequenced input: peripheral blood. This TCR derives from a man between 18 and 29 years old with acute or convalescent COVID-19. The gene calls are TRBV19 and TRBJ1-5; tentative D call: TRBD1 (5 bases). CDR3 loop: CASSSPGSNQPQHF. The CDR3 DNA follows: TGTGCCAGTAGTAGTCCAGGGAGCAATCAGCCCCAGCATTTT. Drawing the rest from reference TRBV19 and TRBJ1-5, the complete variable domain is DGGITQSPKYLFRKEGQNVTLSCEQNLNHDAMYWYRQDPGQGLRLIYYSQIVNDFQKGDIAEGYSVSREKKESFPLTVTSAQKNPTAFYLCASSSPGSNQPQHFGDGTRLSIL.